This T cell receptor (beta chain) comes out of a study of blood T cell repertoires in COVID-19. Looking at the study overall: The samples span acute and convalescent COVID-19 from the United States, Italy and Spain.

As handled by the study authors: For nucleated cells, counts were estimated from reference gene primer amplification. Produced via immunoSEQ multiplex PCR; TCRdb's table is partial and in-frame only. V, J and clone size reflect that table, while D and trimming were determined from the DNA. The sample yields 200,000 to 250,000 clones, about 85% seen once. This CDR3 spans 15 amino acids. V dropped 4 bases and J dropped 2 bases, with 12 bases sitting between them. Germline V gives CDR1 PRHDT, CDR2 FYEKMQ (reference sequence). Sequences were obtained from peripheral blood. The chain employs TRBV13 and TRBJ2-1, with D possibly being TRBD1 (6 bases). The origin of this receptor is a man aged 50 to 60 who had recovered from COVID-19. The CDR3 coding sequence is TGTGCCAGCAGCTCCGCCGGGACACCCTACAATGAGCAGTTCTTC. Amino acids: CASSSAGTPYNEQFF.